Listed below are T cell receptor beta chains from one sample, sequenced in a study of tumor-infiltrating lymphocytes in glioblastoma multiforme. TCRdb reprocessed the multiplex PCR reads with MiXCR, giving one entry per CDR3 protein. In the table there are 15,000 to 20,000 distinct CDR3 sequences, around 72% of which are singletons. The sample taken for sequencing was peripheral blood. These TCRs come from a male donor with glioblastoma. CDR3s include the opening cysteine and the closing phenylalanine or tryptophan. D genes are given only for firm matches. For some rows the clone size is stated as once, few or many, or as a class when expanded; others skip it.

clone size,J gene,V gene,D gene,CDR3 protein,CDR3 DNA
many,TRBJ2-1,TRBV12-3/TRBV12-4,-,CASTVRGEGEQFF,TGTGCCAGCACCGTCAGAGGAGAAGGTGAGCAGTTCTTC
many,TRBJ2-7,TRBV11-2,TRBD2,CASTVAGGPYEQYF,TGTGCCAGCACCGTAGCGGGAGGACCCTACGAGCAGTACTTC
-,TRBJ2-1,TRBV24-1,TRBD2,CATSDPGLAPHNEQFF,TGTGCCACCAGTGACCCGGGACTAGCGCCTCACAATGAGCAGTTCTTC
-,TRBJ2-2,TRBV7-3,TRBD2,CASSLGIGGGLFF,TGTGCCAGCAGCTTAGGAATCGGCGGGGGGCTGTTTTTT
large,TRBJ1-2,TRBV11-2,TRBD1,CASSLQGGAYGYTF,TGTGCCAGCAGCTTACAGGGGGGGGCCTATGGCTACACCTTC
-,TRBJ2-1,TRBV29-1,-,CSVRKGEQFF,TGCAGCGTTCGAAAGGGTGAGCAGTTCTTC
-,TRBJ1-3,TRBV12-3/TRBV12-4,-,CASRITGTGNTIYF,TGTGCCAGCAGAATTACAGGGACTGGAAACACCATATATTTT
many,TRBJ1-4,TRBV4-2,-,CASSQGGIQGKLLF,TGTGCCAGCAGCCAAGGAGGGATTCAGGGAAAACTGCTTTTT
once,TRBJ2-7,TRBV29-1,TRBD2,CSVDSGRFSYEQYF,TGCAGCGTTGATAGCGGGAGGTTTTCCTACGAGCAGTACTTC
-,TRBJ2-7,TRBV11-2,-,CASSSGDFSYEKYF,TGTGCCAGCAGCTCGGGGGACTTTTCCTACGAGAAATACTTC
many,TRBJ2-3,TRBV7-9,TRBD2,CASRGTSGSRTHIGDTQYF,TGTGCCAGCAGAGGAACTAGCGGGAGTCGAACGCACATAGGAGATACGCAGTATTTT
few,TRBJ1-4,TRBV4-2,-,CASSQDFYSNEKLFF,TGTGCCAGCAGCCAAGATTTTTACTCAAATGAAAAACTGTTTTTT
-,TRBJ2-1,TRBV12-3/TRBV12-4,-,CASILSDNEQFF,TGTGCCAGCATTTTGTCCGACAATGAGCAGTTCTTC
-,TRBJ2-1,TRBV29-1,-,CSAAVLYNGQFF,TGCAGCGCCGCCGTCCTTTACAATGGGCAGTTCTTC
-,TRBJ2-3,TRBV5-6,TRBD1,CASSSRWDSSITDTQYF,TGTGCCAGCAGCTCTCGATGGGACAGTTCTATCACAGATACGCAGTATTTT
-,TRBJ2-3,TRBV28,-,CASSSLSVVASTDTQYF,TGTGCCAGCAGTTCCCTATCGGTCGTCGCTTCCACAGATACGCAGTATTTT
-,TRBJ2-7,TRBV18,-,CASSSDGRSQYF,TGTGCCAGCTCATCCGACGGCCGCAGCCAGTACTTC
-,TRBJ2-1,TRBV11-2,TRBD1,CASSSDRGNEQFF,TGTGCCAGCAGTTCAGACAGGGGGAATGAGCAGTTCTTC
-,TRBJ2-1,TRBV28,TRBD2,CASSFLLAGVEQFF,TGTGCCAGCAGTTTCTTACTAGCGGGAGTTGAGCAGTTCTTC
-,TRBJ2-1,TRBV6-5,TRBD1,CASSPGTGGKNEQFF,TGTGCCAGCAGCCCTGGGACAGGGGGCAAAAATGAGCAGTTCTTC
-,TRBJ2-7,TRBV11-2,TRBD1,CASSPATGVYEQYF,TGTGCCAGCAGCCCAGCTACAGGGGTATACGAGCAGTACTTC
-,TRBJ1-2,TRBV7-9,-,CASSQTTSQGGGYTF,TGTGCCAGCAGCCAAACTACGTCACAGGGCGGTGGCTACACCTTC
many,TRBJ2-1,TRBV29-1,TRBD1,CSFRTGIGEQFF,TGCAGCTTTCGGACAGGGATCGGTGAGCAGTTCTTC
-,TRBJ1-2,TRBV11-2,-,CASSPGSGNGYTF,TGTGCCAGCAGCCCAGGGTCGGGCAATGGCTACACCTTC
-,TRBJ1-2,TRBV11-2,-,CASSPRSSVNYGYTF,TGTGCCAGCAGCCCTCGGTCTTCAGTTAACTATGGCTACACCTTC
-,TRBJ2-2,TRBV11-2,-,CASSSLRHDTGKLFF,TGTGCCAGCAGCTCGCTGAGACATGACACCGGGAAGCTGTTCTTT
many,TRBJ2-7,TRBV30,-,CAWSVSFYEQYF,TGTGCCTGGAGTGTGTCTTTCTACGAGCAGTACTTC
few,TRBJ2-3,TRBV12-3/TRBV12-4,-,CASSLATDTQYF,TGTGCCAGCAGTTTGGCCACAGATACGCAGTATTTT
-,TRBJ2-7,TRBV11-2,TRBD1,CASSRGRGKVNKEQYF,TGTGCCAGCAGCCGCGGCAGGGGGAAGGTCAACAAAGAGCAGTACTTC
-,TRBJ2-7,TRBV11-1,-,CASSVRPTTYEQYF,TGTGCCAGCAGCGTCAGGCCCACTACCTACGAGCAGTACTTC
-,TRBJ2-1,TRBV4-2,-,CASSQRENEQFF,TGTGCCAGCAGCCAGCGCGAAAATGAGCAGTTCTTC
-,TRBJ1-1,TRBV6-5,-,CAGSRAKTEAFF,TGTGCCGGCAGCCGGGCGAAGACTGAAGCTTTCTTT
-,TRBJ2-3,TRBV10-3,-,CAISDPGRLSIDTQYF,TGTGCCATCAGTGACCCGGGACGGCTAAGCATAGATACGCAGTATTTT
-,TRBJ2-3,TRBV11-2,TRBD2,CASRINRLAGGDTQYF,TGTGCCAGCAGGATTAACAGACTAGCGGGAGGAGATACGCAGTATTTT
few,TRBJ2-7,TRBV12-3/TRBV12-4,-,CASSFGSNLEQYF,TGTGCCAGCAGTTTTGGGTCAAACCTCGAGCAGTACTTC
-,TRBJ2-1,TRBV29-1,-,CSAEHVPAEEQFF,TGCAGCGCCGAGCACGTTCCCGCGGAAGAGCAGTTCTTC
many,TRBJ2-5,TRBV5-6,-,CASSLGGRQETQYF,TGTGCCAGCAGCTTGGGGGGGCGCCAAGAGACCCAGTACTTC
-,TRBJ2-7,TRBV11-2,-,CANSPRSERTYEQYF,TGTGCCAATAGCCCGAGGTCGGAGCGTACCTACGAGCAGTACTTC
-,TRBJ2-1,TRBV11-1,TRBD2,CASLLARNNEQFF,TGTGCCAGCTTACTAGCGAGGAACAATGAGCAGTTCTTC
-,TRBJ1-2,TRBV4-1,-,CASSQAGYGYTF,TGCGCCAGCAGCCAAGCTGGGTATGGCTACACCTTC
few,TRBJ2-2,TRBV11-2,-,CASSLVMTGELFF,TGTGCCAGCAGCTTGGTTATGACCGGGGAGCTGTTTTTT
many,TRBJ2-7,TRBV5-1,TRBD1,CASSIDREYEQYF,TGCGCCAGCAGCATTGACAGGGAGTACGAGCAGTACTTC
once,TRBJ2-1,TRBV11-2,-,CASVLFYEQFF,TGTGCCAGCGTCTTATTTTACGAGCAGTTCTTC
-,TRBJ2-5,TRBV11-2,-,CASSLPGQRLRYTQYF,TGTGCCAGCAGCTTACCCGGACAGCGGCTTAGGTATACCCAGTACTTC